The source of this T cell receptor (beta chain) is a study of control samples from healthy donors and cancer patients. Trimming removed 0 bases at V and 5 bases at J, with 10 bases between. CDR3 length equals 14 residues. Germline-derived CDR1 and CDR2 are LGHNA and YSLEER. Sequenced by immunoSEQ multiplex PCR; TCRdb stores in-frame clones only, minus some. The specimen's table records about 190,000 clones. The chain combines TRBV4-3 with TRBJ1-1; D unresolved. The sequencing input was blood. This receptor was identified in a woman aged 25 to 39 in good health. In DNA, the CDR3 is TGCGCCAGCAGCCAAGACAGCCTAACTACTGAAGCTTTCTTT. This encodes CASSQDSLTTEAFF.